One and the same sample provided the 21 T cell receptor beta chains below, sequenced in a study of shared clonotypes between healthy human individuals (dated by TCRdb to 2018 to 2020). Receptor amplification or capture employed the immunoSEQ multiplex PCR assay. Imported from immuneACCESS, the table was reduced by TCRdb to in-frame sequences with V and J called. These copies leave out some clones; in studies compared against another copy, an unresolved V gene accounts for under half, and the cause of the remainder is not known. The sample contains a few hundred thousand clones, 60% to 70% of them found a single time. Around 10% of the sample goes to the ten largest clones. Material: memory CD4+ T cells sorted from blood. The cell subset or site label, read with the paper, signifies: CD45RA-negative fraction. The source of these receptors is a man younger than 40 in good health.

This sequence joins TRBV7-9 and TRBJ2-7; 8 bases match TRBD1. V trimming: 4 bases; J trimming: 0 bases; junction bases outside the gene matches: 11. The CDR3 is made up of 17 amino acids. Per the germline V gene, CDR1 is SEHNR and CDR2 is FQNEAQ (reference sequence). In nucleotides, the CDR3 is TGTGCCAGCAGCTCCGACCCAGGACAGGGCTACTCCTACGAGCAGTACTTC. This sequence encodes CASSSDPGQGYSYEQYF. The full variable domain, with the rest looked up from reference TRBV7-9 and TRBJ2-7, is DTGVSQNPRHKITKRGQNVTFRCDPISEHNRLYWYRQTLGQGPEFLTYFQNEAQLEKSRLLSDRFSAERPKGSFSTLEIQRTEQGDSAMYLCASSSDPGQGYSYEQYFGPGTRLTVT.

The CDR3 reads CASSKTAESSYGYTF. The CDR3 bases are TGTGCCAGCAGTAAGACCGCGGAATCTTCCTATGGCTACACCTTC. This chain uses TRBV2 with TRBJ1-2; D is undetermined. This CDR3 has 15 amino acids. Germline-derived CDR1 and CDR2 are SNHLY and FYNNEI. V was clipped by 5 bases and J by 4 bases, with 17 bases between them.

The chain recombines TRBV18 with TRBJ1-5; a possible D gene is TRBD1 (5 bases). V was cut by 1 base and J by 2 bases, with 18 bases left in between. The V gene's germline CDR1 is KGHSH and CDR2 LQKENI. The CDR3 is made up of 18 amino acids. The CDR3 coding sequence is TGTGCCAGCTCACCACTCCCGGCGACAGTCGCCGGCAATCAGCCCCAGCATTTT. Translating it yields CASSPLPATVAGNQPQHF.

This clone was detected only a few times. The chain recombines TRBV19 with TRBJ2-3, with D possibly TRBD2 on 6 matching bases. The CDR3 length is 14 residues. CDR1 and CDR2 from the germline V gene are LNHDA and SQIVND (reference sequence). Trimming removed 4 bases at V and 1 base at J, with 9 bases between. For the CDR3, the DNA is TGTGCCAGTAGTAGGTTAGCGGGCACAGATACGCAGTATTTT. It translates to CASSRLAGTDTQYF.

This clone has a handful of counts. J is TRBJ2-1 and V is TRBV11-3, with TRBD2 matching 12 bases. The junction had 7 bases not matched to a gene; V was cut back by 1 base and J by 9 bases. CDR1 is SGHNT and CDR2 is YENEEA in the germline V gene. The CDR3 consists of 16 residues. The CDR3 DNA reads TGTGCCAGCAGCTTAGCCCTAGCGGGAGGGAGGGGTGAGCAGTTCTTC. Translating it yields CASSLALAGGRGEQFF.

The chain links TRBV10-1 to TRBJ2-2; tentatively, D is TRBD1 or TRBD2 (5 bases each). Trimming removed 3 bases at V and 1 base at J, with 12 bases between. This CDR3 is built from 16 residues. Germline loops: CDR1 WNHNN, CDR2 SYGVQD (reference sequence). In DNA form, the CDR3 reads TGCGCCAGCAGTGACAGGGAGCGCGGGAACACCGGGGAGCTGTTTTTT. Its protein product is CASSDRERGNTGELFF.

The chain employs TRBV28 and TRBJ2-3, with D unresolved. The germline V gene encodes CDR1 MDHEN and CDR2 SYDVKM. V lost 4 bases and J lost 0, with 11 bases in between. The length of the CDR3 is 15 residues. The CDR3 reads CASSSQISSTDTQYF. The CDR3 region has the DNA TGTGCCAGCAGTTCCCAGATATCTAGCACAGATACGCAGTATTTT.

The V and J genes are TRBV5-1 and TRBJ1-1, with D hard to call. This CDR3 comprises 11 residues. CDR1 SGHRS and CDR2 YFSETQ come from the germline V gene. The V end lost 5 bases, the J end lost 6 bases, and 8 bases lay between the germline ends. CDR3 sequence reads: CASRAGAEAFF. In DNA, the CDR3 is TGCGCCAGCAGAGCGGGCGCTGAAGCTTTCTTT.

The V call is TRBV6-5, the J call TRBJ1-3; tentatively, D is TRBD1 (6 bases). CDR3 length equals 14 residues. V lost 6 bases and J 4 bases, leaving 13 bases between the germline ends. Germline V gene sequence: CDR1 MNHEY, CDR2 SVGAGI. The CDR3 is CASSNRVAGNTIYF. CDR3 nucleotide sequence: TGTGCCAGCAGCAACAGGGTTGCCGGAAACACCATATATTTT.

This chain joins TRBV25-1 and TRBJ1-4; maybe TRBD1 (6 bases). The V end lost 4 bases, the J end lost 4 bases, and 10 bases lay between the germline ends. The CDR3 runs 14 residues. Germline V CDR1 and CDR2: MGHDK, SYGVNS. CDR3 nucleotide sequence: TGTGCCAGCAGTGCAGGACAGCATAATGAAAAACTGTTTTTT. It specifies CASSAGQHNEKLFF. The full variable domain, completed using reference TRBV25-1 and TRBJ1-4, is EADIYQTPRYLVIGTGKKITLECSQTMGHDKMYWYQQDPGMELHLIHYSYGVNSTEKGDLSSESTVSRIRTEHFPLTLESARPSHTSQYLCASSAGQHNEKLFFGSGTQLSVL.

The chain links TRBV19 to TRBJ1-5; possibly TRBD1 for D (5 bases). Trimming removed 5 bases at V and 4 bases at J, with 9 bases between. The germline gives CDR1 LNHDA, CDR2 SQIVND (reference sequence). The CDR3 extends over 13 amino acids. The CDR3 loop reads CASSGAKNQPQHF. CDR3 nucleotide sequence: TGTGCCAGTAGTGGGGCGAAAAATCAGCCCCAGCATTTT.

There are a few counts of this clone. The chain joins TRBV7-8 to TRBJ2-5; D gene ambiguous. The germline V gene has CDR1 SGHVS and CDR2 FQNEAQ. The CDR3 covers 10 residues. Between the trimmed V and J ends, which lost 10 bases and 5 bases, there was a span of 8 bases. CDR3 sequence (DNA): TGTGCCACATCCGGGGAGACCCAGTACTTC. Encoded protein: CATSGETQYF. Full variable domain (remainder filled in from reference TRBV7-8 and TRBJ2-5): GAGVSQSPRYKVAKRGQDVALRCDPISGHVSLFWYQQALGQGPEFLTYFQNEAQLDKSGLPSDRFFAERPEGSVSTLKIQRTQQEDSAVYLCATSGETQYFGPGTRLLVL.

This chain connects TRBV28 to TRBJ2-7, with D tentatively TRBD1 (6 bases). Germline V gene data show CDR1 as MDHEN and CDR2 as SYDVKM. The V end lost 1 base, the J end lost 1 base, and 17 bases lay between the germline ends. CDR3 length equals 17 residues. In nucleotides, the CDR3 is TGTGCCAGCAGTTTATATGGCCCAGCTAGGGGGTCCTACGAGCAGTACTTC. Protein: CASSLYGPARGSYEQYF.

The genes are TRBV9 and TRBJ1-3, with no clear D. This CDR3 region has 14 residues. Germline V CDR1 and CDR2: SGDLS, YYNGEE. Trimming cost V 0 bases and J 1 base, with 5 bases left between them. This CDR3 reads CASSVVGSGNTIYF. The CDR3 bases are TGTGCCAGCAGCGTAGTCGGATCTGGAAACACCATATATTTT.

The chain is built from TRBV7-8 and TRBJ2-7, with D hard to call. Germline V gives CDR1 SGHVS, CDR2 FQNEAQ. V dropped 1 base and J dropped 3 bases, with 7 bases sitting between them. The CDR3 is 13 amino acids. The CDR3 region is CASSLVQYYEQYF. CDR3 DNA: TGTGCCAGCAGCTTAGTACAGTACTACGAGCAGTACTTC. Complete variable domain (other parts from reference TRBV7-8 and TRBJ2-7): GAGVSQSPRYKVAKRGQDVALRCDPISGHVSLFWYQQALGQGPEFLTYFQNEAQLDKSGLPSDRFFAERPEGSVSTLKIQRTQQEDSAVYLCASSLVQYYEQYFGPGTRLTVT.

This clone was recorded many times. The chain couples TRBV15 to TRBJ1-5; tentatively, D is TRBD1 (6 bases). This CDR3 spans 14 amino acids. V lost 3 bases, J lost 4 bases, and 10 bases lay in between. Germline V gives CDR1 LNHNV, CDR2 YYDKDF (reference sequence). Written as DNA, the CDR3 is TGTGCCACCAGCAGGGGCGGACAGAATCAGCCCCAGCATTTT. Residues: CATSRGGQNQPQHF.

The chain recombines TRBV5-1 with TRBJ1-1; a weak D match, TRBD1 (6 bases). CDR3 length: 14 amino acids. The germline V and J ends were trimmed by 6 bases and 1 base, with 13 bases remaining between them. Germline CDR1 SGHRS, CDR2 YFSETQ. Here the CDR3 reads CASTMTGRNTEAFF. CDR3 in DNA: TGCGCCAGCACGATGACAGGCCGGAACACTGAAGCTTTCTTT.

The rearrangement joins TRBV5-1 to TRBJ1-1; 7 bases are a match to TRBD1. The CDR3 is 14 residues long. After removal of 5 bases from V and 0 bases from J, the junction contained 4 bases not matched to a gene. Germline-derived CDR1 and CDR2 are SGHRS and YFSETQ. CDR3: CASSRDSMNTEAFF. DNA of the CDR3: TGCGCCAGCAGTCGGGACAGTATGAACACTGAAGCTTTCTTT.

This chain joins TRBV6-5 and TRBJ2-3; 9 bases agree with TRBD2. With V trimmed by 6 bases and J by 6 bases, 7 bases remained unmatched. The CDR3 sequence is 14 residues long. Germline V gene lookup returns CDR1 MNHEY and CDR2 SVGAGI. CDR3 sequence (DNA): TGTGCCAGCAGGTATTCGACTAGCGGCGATACGCAGTATTTT. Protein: CASRYSTSGDTQYF.

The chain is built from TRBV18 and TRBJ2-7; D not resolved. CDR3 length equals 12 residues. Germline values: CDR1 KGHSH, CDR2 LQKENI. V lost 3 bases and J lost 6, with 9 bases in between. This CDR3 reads CASSPSPGEQYF. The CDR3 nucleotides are TGTGCCAGCTCACCGTCCCCGGGCGAGCAGTACTTC.

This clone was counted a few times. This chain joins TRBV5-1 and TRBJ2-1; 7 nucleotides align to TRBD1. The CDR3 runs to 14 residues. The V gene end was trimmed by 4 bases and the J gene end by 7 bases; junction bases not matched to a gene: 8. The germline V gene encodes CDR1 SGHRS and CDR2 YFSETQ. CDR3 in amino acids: CASSTGTEGNEQFF. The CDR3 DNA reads TGCGCCAGCAGCACTGGGACAGAAGGGAATGAGCAGTTCTTC.